These 15 T cell receptor beta chains were sequenced from one sample in a study of blood T cell repertoires in COVID-19. Assay used: immunoSEQ multiplex PCR; TCRdb lists only in-frame clones, some missing. In the table there are about 260,000 clones, 75% to 90% of which are singletons. Sequenced material: peripheral blood. Every receptor here comes from a man aged 25 to 45 with active or convalescent COVID-19.

This clone was counted a single time. The chain couples TRBV7-9 to TRBJ1-6; D not certain. The V and J ends lost 5 bases and 5 bases respectively, with 10 bases between them. Germline V gives CDR1 SEHNR, CDR2 FQNEAQ (reference sequence). The CDR3 contains 14 residues. The CDR3 loop is CASSRSGDNSPLHF. CDR3 nucleotides: TGTGCCAGCAGCCGCAGCGGGGATAATTCACCCCTCCACTTT.

V and J are TRBV11-2 and TRBJ1-1; D is uncertain. The V end lost 5 bases, the J end lost 1 base, and 11 bases lay between the germline ends. CDR1 SGHAT and CDR2 FQNNGV come from the germline V gene. CDR3 length: 14 residues. For the CDR3, the DNA is TGTGCCAGCAGCGTAGGGAACAGGAACACTGAAGCTTTCTTT. It translates to CASSVGNRNTEAFF.

The gene calls are TRBV4-2 and TRBJ1-4; TRBD1 might be the D (6 bases). The CDR3 is 15 residues long. Germline values: CDR1 LGHNA, CDR2 YNFKEQ. V shed 0 bases and J shed 9 bases, with 14 bases lying between them. This chain's CDR3 is CASSQERSGGQKLFF. The CDR3 DNA reads as TGTGCCAGCAGCCAAGAGAGATCGGGGGGGCAAAAACTGTTTTTT.

The rearrangement links TRBV10-1 to TRBJ1-5; D call uncertain. The V end lost 8 bases, the J end lost 3 bases, and 14 bases lay between the germline ends. CDR1 is WNHNN and CDR2 is SYGVQD in the germline V gene (reference sequence). The CDR3 has 14 amino acids. The CDR3 nucleotides are TGCGCCAGCCTCTACCGCGGGTTCAATCAGCCCCAGCATTTT. Protein sequence: CASLYRGFNQPQHF.

This clone appeared once. The J gene is TRBJ1-1, the V gene TRBV7-2, with D possibly matching TRBD1 (6 bases). CDR1 and CDR2 from the germline V gene are SGHTA and FQGNSA. The CDR3 covers 14 residues. Trimming removed 5 bases from V and 3 bases from J, with 13 bases in between. CDR3 in DNA: TGTGCCAGCAGCGCTGGGCAGGGGCACACTGAAGCTTTCTTT. It yields the protein CASSAGQGHTEAFF.

V gene TRBV13 combines with J gene TRBJ1-1; possibly TRBD1 for D (6 bases). Trimming shortened V by 0 bases and J by 4 bases, and 6 bases separated the two germline ends. CDR1 and CDR2 (germline): PRHDT, FYEKMQ (reference sequence). The CDR3 loop spans 13 amino acids. The CDR3 region is CASSLGGGTEAFF. Here the CDR3 DNA reads TGTGCCAGCAGCTTAGGAGGGGGCACTGAAGCTTTCTTT.

The chain employs TRBV30 and TRBJ1-6; perhaps TRBD1 as D (5 bases). CDR3 length: 18 residues. The V gene lost 0 bases and the J gene lost 8 bases, with 23 bases spanning the gap. Per germline, CDR1 GTSNPN and CDR2 SVGIG (reference sequence). CDR3 amino acids: CAWSVGTFPLTLHSPLHF. The CDR3 DNA reads as TGTGCCTGGAGTGTAGGGACTTTCCCCCTAACACTCCATTCACCCCTCCACTTT.

This clone showed up just a few times. V usage is TRBV12-2 and J usage is TRBJ2-7; the table's D call TRBD2 went unverified against the DNA. TRBV12-2 is deemed a pseudogene. CDR3 length: 18 amino acids. CDR3 in DNA: TGTGCAAGTCGCCGTATAGGAAGAGCGGGGCGAAATACCTACGAGCAGTACTTC. Its translation is CASRRIGRAGRNTYEQYF.

The chain is built from TRBV5-5 and TRBJ1-6, with D possibly being TRBD1 (5 bases). Trimming took 3 bases from V and 8 from J, leaving 12 bases between them. The CDR3 consists of 14 residues. The germline V gene has CDR1 SGHKS and CDR2 YYEKEE (reference sequence). CDR3 DNA: TGTGCCAGCAGCTATGACGGGGGGTATTCACCCCTCCACTTT. Its translation is CASSYDGGYSPLHF.

V usage is TRBV5-4 and J usage is TRBJ2-7, with 8 bases that match TRBD2. Germline V gene lookup returns CDR1 SGHNT and CDR2 YYREEE (reference sequence). The CDR3 consists of 15 residues. V lost 0 bases to trimming and J lost 1 base; unmatched junction nucleotides: 3. CDR3 nucleotides: TGTGCCAGCAGCTTGGGCGGGACTAGGTCCTACGAGCAGTACTTC. Translated, it gives CASSLGGTRSYEQYF.

This clone was counted once. This chain connects TRBV2 to TRBJ2-2; perhaps TRBD2 as D (5 bases). The germline CDR1 and CDR2 sequences are SNHLY and FYNNEI. This CDR3 is built from 12 residues. Trimming pared 6 bases from V and 3 bases from J, leaving 5 bases between. The CDR3 nucleotides read TGTGCCAGCAGGCGGGACACCGGGGAGCTGTTTTTT. Protein product: CASRRDTGELFF.

J is TRBJ2-5 and V is TRBV5-1, with 8 bases identical to TRBD1. Unmatched junction bases numbered 6, after V lost 3 bases and J lost 5 bases. The length of the CDR3 is 14 residues. In germline, CDR1 is SGHRS, CDR2 YFSETQ. The CDR3 DNA is TGCGCCAGCAGCTCGGGACAGGCACGGGAGACCCAGTACTTC. It encodes CASSSGQARETQYF.

This chain links TRBV9 with TRBJ2-3, with D possibly being TRBD1 (6 bases). This CDR3 has 15 residues. The germline V gene encodes CDR1 SGDLS and CDR2 YYNGEE. V was pared by 3 bases and J by 8 bases, with 19 bases between. CDR3 coding DNA: TGTGCCAGCAGCGCAGACCAGGGGCGAGAGGGTACGCAGTATTTT. Amino acids: CASSADQGREGTQYF.

The chain couples TRBV4-1 to TRBJ2-2; 8 bases line up with TRBD1. CDR3 length equals 16 residues. V shed 4 bases and J 0 bases; nucleotides not matched to a gene: 4. CDR1 is MGHRA, CDR2 YSYEKL, per germline. Here the CDR3 reads CASSLWTGTNTGELFF. The CDR3 DNA is TGCGCCAGCAGCCTCTGGACAGGGACGAACACCGGGGAGCTGTTTTTT.

V and J are TRBV7-8 and TRBJ2-3, with D tentatively TRBD1 (5 bases). The CDR3 covers 15 residues. V was pared by 2 bases and J by 5 bases, with 14 bases between. Germline V gene sequence: CDR1 SGHVS, CDR2 FQNEAQ. CDR3 sequence: CASSLTAITGDTQYF. The CDR3, as DNA: TGTGCCAGCAGCTTAACGGCCATTACAGGAGATACGCAGTATTTT.